This note documents a single T cell receptor (beta chain) sequence. This sample is drawn from a study of cytomegalovirus exposure and HLA in healthy donors. The germline CDR1 and CDR2 sequences are LNHDA and SQIVND (reference sequence). V was pared by 5 bases and J by 0 bases, with 12 bases between. CDR3 length: 15 amino acids. Primers for the PCR totalled 60 Vbeta and 13 Jbeta. TCRdb's table, derived via immunoSEQ multiplex PCR, lists solely in-frame clones and lacks some. The sample lists under 200,000 clones, 80% occurring once. The chain links TRBV19 to TRBJ2-3; D unresolved. Material: PBMCs. The sequence was collected from a man aged 30-40 years in good health and CMV-seronegative. Here the CDR3 reads CASSRRSTSTDTQYF. The CDR3 region has the DNA TGTGCCAGTAGTCGTAGATCCACTAGCACAGATACGCAGTATTTT.